This TCR beta chain is from a study of blood T cells in healthy people across ages. Study-level results: A roughly linear fall in TCR beta diversity per million T cells was seen with increasing age. Relative to aged donors, long-lived donors carried more naive CD4+ cells and displayed higher diversity.

This clonotype has only a few counts. Antigen unknown. Alongside a J-beta primer mix, a sample-barcoded 5' primer served in a second PCR lasting roughly 7 to 11 cycles. TCRdb reanalysed the 5' RACE reads using MiXCR and keeps one entry per CDR3 protein. The sample has 550,000 to 800,000 distinct CDR3 sequences, approximately 29% seen once. What was sequenced was blood. This clonotype was sampled from a woman older than 75 in good health.

The CDR3 sequence is CASSLARRASSTDTQYF. As DNA, the CDR3 is TGTGCCAGCAGCTTAGCGCGGCGGGCTTCTAGCACAGATACGCAGTATTTT. The chain recombines TRBV7-8 with TRBJ2-3, with a tentative D call TRBD2 (5 bases). V dropped 0 bases and J dropped 0 bases, with 13 bases sitting between them. This CDR3 is built from 17 residues. The germline CDR1 and CDR2 sequences are SGHVS and FQNEAQ.